The source of this T cell receptor beta chain is a study of cytomegalovirus exposure and HLA in healthy donors. Amplification used 60 Vbeta primers and 13 Jbeta primers. The table came from immunoSEQ multiplex PCR; TCRdb's copy has only in-frame clones and leaves some out. The data contain 75,000 to 100,000 clones, about 74% of them singletons. This clone was counted only a few times. Its specificity is unknown. The CDR3 is made up of 15 amino acids. Looked up from germline, CDR1 is SGHRS and CDR2 is YFSETQ. The V gene lost 0 bases and the J gene lost 5 bases, with 14 bases spanning the gap. Study findings and constraints: Analyzed later, association rates of TCRs varied across HLA loci, with DRB1 most and HLA-C fewest. Analysis was performed later, and it showed HLA-associated TCR beta chains to be more clonally expanded than equally common others. Later analysis identified a missense DCLRE1C variant that was linked to TCR beta V- and J-gene trimming.

The sequence came from a male donor in good health and CMV-seronegative. The material sequenced was PBMCs. The V gene is TRBV5-1, the J gene TRBJ1-1, with a weak D call TRBD1 (5 bases). The DNA for the CDR3 is TGCGCCAGCAGCTTGGAAGCTGGGGCGCGGACTGAAGCTTTCTTT. Residues: CASSLEAGARTEAFF.